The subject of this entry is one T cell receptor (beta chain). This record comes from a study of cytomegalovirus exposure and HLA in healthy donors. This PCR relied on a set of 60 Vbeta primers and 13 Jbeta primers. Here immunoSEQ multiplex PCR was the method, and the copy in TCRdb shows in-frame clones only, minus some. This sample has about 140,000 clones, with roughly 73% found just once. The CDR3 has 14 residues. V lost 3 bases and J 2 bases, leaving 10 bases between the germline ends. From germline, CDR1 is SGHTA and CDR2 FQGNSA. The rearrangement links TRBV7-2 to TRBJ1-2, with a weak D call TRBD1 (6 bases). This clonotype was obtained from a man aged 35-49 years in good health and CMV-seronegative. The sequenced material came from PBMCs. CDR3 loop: CASSFRTVNYGYTF. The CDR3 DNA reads TGTGCCAGCAGCTTTAGGACAGTCAACTATGGCTACACCTTC.